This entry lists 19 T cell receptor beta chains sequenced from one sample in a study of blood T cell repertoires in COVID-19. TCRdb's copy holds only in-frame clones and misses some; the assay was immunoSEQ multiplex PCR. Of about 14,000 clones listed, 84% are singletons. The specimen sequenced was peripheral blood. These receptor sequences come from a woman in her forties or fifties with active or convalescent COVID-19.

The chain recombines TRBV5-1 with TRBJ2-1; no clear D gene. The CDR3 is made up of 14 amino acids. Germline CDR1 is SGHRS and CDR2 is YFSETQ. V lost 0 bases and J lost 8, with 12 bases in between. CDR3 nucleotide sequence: TGCGCCAGCAGCTTGGTAGTAACGTCCCATGAGCAGTTCTTC. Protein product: CASSLVVTSHEQFF.

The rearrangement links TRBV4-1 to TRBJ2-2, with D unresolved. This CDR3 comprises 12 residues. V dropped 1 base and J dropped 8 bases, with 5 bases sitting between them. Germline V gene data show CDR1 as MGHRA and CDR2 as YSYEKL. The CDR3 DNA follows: TGCGCCAGCAGCCAAGGTCTGGGGGAGCTGTTTTTT. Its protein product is CASSQGLGELFF.

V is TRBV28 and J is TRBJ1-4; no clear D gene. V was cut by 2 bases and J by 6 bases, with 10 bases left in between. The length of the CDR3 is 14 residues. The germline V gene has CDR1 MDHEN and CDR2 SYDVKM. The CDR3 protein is CASSLNEVDEKLFF. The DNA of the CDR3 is TGTGCCAGCAGTTTAAACGAGGTGGATGAAAAACTGTTTTTT.

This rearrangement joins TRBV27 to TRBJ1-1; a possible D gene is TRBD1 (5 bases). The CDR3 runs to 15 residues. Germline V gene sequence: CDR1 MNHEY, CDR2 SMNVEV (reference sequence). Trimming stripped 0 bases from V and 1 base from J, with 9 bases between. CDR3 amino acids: CASSLSWQGNTEAFF. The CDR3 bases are TGTGCCAGCAGTTTATCGTGGCAGGGGAACACTGAAGCTTTCTTT.

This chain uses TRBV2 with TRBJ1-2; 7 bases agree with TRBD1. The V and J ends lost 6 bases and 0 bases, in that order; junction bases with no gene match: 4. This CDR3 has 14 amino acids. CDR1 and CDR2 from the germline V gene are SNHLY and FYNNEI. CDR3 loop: CASRGTEPNYGYTF. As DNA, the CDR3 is TGTGCCAGCAGGGGGACAGAACCTAACTATGGCTACACCTTC.

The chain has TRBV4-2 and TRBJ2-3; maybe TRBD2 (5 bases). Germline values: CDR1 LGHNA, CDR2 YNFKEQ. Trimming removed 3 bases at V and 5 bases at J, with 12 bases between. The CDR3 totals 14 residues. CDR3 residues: CASSQGTSEDTQYF. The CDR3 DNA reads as TGTGCCAGCAGCCAGGGAACTAGTGAAGATACGCAGTATTTT.

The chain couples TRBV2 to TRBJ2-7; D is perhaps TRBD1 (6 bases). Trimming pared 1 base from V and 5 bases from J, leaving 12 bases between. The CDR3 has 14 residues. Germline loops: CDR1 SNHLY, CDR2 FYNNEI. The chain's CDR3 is CASSEGQGLNEQYF. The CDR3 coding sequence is TGTGCCAGCAGTGAAGGGCAGGGGCTCAACGAGCAGTACTTC.

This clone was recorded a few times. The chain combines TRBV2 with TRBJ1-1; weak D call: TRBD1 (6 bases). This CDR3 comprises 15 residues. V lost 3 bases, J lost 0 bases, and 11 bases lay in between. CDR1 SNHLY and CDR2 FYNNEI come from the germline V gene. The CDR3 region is CASSERTVMNTEAFF. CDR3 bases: TGTGCCAGCAGTGAGAGGACAGTTATGAACACTGAAGCTTTCTTT. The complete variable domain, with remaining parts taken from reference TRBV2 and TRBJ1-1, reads EPEVTQTPSHQVTQMGQEVILRCVPISNHLYFYWYRQILGQKVEFLVSFYNNEISEKSEIFDDQFSVERPDGSNFTLKIRSTKLEDSAMYFCASSERTVMNTEAFFGQGTRLTVV.

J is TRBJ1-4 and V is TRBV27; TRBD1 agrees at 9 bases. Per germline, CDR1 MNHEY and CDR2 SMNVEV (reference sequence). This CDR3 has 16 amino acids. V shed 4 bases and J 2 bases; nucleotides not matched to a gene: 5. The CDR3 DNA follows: TGTGCCAGCAGTTCGGACAGGGGACTGACTAATGAAAAACTGTTTTTT. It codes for CASSSDRGLTNEKLFF.

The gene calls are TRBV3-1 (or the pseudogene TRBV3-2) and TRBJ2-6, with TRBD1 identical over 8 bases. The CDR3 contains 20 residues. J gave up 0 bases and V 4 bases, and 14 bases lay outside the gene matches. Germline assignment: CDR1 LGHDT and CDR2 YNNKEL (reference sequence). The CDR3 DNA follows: TGTGCCAGCAGCCCGGGGAGATGGACAGGGTTCCGCTCTGGGGCCAACGTCCTGACTTTC. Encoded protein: CASSPGRWTGFRSGANVLTF.

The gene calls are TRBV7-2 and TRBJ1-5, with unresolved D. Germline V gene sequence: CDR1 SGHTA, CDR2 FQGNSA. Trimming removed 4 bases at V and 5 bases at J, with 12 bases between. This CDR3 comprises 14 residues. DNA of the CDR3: TGTGCCAGCAGCTCCGGGGTCGGGGATCAGCCCCAGCATTTT. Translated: CASSSGVGDQPQHF.

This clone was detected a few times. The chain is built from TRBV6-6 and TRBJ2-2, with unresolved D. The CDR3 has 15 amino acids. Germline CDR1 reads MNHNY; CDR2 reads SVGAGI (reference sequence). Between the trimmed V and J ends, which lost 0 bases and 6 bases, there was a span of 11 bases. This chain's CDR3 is CASSYSGPPSGELFF. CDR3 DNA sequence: TGTGCCAGCAGTTACTCTGGGCCCCCTTCCGGGGAGCTGTTTTTT.

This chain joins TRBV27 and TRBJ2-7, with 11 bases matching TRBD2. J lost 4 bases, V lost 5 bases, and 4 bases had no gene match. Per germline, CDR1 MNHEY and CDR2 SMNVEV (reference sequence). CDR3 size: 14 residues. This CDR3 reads CASSRLAGRYEQYF. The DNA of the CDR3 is TGTGCCAGCAGTCGACTAGCGGGAAGGTACGAGCAGTACTTC.

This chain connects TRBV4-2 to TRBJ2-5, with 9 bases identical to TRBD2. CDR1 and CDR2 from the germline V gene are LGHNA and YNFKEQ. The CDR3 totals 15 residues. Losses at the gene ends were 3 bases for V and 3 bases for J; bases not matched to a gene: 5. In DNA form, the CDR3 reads TGTGCCAGCAGCCAGGGACTAGCACGTGAAGAGACCCAGTACTTC. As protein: CASSQGLAREETQYF.

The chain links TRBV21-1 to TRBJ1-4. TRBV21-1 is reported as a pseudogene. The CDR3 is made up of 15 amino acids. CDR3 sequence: CASSKRGGINEKLFF. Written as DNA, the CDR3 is TGTGCCAGCAGCAAAAGGGGGGGAATCAATGAAAAACTGTTTTTT.

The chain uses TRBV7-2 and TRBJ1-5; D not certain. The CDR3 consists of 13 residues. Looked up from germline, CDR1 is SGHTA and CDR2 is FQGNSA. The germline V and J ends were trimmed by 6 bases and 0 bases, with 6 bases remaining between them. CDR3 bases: TGTGCCAGCAGTAGAATTAGCAATCAGCCCCAGCATTTT. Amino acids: CASSRISNQPQHF.

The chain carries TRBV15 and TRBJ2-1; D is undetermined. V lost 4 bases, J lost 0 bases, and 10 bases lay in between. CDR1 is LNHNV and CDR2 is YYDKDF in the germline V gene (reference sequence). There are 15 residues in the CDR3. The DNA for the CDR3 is TGTGCCACCAGCACAGGATCCAGCTCCTACAATGAGCAGTTCTTC. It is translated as CATSTGSSSYNEQFF.

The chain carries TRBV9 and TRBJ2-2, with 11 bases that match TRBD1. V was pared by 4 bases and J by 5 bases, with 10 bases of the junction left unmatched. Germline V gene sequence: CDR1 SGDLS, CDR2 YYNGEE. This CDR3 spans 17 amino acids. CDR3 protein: CASSPHRDRGRTGELFF. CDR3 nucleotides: TGTGCCAGCAGCCCCCACCGGGACAGGGGGAGAACCGGGGAGCTGTTTTTT.

CDR3 in amino acids: CASSQEGRDRGYYGYTF. The CDR3 DNA follows: TGCGCCAGCAGCCAAGAGGGTCGGGACAGGGGGTACTATGGCTACACCTTC. This chain joins TRBV4-1 and TRBJ1-2; 11 bases line up with TRBD1. The CDR3 is made up of 17 amino acids. Germline loops: CDR1 MGHRA, CDR2 YSYEKL. Trimming took 0 bases from V and 3 from J; bases not matched to a gene: 6.